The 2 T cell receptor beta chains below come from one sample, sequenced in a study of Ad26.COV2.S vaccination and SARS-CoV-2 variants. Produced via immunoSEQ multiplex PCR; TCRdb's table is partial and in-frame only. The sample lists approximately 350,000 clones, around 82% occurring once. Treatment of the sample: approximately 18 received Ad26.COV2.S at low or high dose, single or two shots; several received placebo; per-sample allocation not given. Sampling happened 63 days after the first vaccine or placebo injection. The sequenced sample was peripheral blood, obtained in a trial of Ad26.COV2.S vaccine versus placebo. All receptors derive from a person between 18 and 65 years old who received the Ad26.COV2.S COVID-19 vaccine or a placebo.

The CDR3 spells CASSPEPAGGVEQYF. DNA of the CDR3: TGTGCCAGCAGCCCGGAACCAGCGGGAGGGGTAGAGCAGTACTTC. The V gene is TRBV4-2, the J gene TRBJ2-7; 10 bases fit TRBD2. Trimming took 4 bases from V and 7 from J; bases not matched to a gene: 10. CDR1 is LGHNA and CDR2 is YNFKEQ in the germline V gene. The CDR3 runs 15 residues.

The CDR3, as DNA: TGTGCCAGCAGTAGCGGGAGGTCCTACAATGAGCAGTTCTTC. It yields the protein CASSSGRSYNEQFF. This rearrangement joins TRBV6-5 to TRBJ2-1; 9 nucleotides line up with TRBD2. The CDR3 extends over 14 amino acids. Germline values: CDR1 MNHEY, CDR2 SVGAGI. V gave up 5 bases and J gave up 1 base; unmatched junction bases: 0.